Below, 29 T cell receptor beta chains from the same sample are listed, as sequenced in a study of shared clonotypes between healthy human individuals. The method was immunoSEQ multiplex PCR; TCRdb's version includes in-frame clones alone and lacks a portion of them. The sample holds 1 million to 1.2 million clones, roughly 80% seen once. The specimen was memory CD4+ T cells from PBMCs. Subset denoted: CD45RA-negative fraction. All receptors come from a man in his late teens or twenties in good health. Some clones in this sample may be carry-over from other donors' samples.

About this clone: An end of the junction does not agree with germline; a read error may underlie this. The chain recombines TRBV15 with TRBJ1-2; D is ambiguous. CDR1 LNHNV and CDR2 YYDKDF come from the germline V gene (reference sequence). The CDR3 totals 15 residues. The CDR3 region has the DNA TGTGCCACCAGCAGAGAAAGCGGCCCTAACTATGGCTGCACCTTC. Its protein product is CATSRESGPNYGCTF.

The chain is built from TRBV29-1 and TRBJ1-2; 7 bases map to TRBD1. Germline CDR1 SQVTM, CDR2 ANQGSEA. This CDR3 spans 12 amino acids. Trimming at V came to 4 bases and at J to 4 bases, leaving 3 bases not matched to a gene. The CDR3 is CSVGGQSYGYTF. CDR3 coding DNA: TGCAGCGTTGGGGGACAGAGCTATGGCTACACCTTC.

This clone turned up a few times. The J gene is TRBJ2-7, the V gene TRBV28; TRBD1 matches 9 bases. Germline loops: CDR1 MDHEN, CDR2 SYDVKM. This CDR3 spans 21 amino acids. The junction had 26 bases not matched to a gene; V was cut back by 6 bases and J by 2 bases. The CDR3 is CASSYKWSEFLVGTGTYEQYF. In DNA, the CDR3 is TGTGCCAGCAGCTATAAATGGAGTGAGTTTTTGGTTGGGACAGGGACCTACGAGCAGTACTTC.

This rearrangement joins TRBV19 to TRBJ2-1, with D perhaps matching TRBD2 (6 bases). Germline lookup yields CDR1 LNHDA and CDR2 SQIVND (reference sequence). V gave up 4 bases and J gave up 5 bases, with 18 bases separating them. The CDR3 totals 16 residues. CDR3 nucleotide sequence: TGTGCCAGTAGTACCCTTGGAGGGAGCGCCGACAATGAGCAGTTCTTC. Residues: CASSTLGGSADNEQFF.

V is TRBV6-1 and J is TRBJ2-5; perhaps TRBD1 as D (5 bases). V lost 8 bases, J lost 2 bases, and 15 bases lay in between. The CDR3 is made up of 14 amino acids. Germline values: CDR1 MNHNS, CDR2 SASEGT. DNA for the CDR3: TGTGCCAGCCTGAAACCGCAGGGACAAGAGACCCAGTACTTC. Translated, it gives CASLKPQGQETQYF.

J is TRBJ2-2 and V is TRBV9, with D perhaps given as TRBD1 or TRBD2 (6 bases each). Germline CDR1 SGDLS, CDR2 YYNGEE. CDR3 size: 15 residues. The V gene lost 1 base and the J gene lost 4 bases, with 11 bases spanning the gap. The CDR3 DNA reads TGTGCCAGCAGCGTAAGCTGGGGGGCCACCGGGGAGCTGTTTTTT. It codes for CASSVSWGATGELFF. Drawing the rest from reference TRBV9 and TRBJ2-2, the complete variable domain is DSGVTQTPKHLITATGQRVTLRCSPRSGDLSVYWYQQSLDQGLQFLIQYYNGEERAKGNILERFSAQQFPDLHSELNLSSLELGDSALYFCASSVSWGATGELFFGEGSRLTVL.

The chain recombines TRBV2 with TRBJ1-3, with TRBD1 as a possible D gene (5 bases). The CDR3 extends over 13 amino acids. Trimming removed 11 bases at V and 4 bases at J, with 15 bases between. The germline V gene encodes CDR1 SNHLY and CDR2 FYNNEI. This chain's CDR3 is CACGWGPGNTIYF. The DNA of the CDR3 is TGTGCCTGTGGTTGGGGCCCGGGAAACACCATATATTTT.

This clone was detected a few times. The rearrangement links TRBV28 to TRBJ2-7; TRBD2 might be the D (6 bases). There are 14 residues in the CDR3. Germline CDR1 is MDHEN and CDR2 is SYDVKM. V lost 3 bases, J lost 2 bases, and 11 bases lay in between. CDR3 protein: CASSLGGNPYEQYF. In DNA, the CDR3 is TGTGCCAGCAGTTTGGGCGGGAATCCCTACGAGCAGTACTTC.

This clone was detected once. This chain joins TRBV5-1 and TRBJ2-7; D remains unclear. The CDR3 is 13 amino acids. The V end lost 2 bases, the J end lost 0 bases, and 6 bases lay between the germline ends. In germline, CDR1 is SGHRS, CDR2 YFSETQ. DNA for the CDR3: TGCGCCAGCAGCTTTGCACTCTCCTACGAGCAGTACTTC. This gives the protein CASSFALSYEQYF.

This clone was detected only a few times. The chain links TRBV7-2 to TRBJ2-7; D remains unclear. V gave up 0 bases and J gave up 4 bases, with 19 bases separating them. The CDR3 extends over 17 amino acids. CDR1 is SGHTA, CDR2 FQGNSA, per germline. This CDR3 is CASSLASSQNGAYEQYF. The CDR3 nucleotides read TGTGCCAGCAGCTTAGCGTCTTCACAGAACGGTGCTTACGAGCAGTACTTC.

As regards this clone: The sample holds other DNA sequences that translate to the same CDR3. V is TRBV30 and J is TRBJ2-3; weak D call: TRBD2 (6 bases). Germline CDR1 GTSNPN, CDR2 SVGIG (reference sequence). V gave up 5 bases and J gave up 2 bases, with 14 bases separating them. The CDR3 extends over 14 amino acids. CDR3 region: CAWSGGQPTDTQYF. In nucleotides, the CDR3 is TGTGCCTGGTCCGGAGGGCAGCCCACAGATACGCAGTATTTT.

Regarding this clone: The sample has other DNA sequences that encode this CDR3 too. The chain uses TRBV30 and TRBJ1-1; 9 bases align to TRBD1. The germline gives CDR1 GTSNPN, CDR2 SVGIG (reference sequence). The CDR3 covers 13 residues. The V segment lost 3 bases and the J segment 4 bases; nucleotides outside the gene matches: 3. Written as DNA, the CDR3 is TGTGCCTGGAGCGACAGGGGGGGCACTGAAGCTTTCTTT. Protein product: CAWSDRGGTEAFF.

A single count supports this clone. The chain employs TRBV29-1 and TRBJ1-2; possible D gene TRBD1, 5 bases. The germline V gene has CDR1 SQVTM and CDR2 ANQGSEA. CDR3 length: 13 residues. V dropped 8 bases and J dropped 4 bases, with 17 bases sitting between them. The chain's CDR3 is CSTTIGGGYGYTF. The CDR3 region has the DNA TGCAGCACCACCATCGGGGGTGGCTATGGCTACACCTTC.

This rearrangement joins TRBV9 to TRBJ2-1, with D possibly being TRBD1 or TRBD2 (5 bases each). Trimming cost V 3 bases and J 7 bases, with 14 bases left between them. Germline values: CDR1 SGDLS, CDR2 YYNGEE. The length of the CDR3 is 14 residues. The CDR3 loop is CASSASWGRNEQFF. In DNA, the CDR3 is TGTGCCAGCAGCGCCTCGTGGGGGAGAAATGAGCAGTTCTTC.

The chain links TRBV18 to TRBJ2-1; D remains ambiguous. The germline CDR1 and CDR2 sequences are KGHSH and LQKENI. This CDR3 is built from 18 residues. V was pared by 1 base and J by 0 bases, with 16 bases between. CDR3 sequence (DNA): TGTGCCAGCTCACCACGCCCTGACGGCCGAAGCTCCTACAATGAGCAGTTCTTC. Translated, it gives CASSPRPDGRSSYNEQFF. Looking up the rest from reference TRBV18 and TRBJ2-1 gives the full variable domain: NAGVMQNPRHLVRRRGQEARLRCSPMKGHSHVYWYRQLPEEGLKFMVYLQKENIIDESGMPKERFSAEFPKEGPSILRIQQVVRGDSAAYFCASSPRPDGRSSYNEQFFGPGTRLTVL.

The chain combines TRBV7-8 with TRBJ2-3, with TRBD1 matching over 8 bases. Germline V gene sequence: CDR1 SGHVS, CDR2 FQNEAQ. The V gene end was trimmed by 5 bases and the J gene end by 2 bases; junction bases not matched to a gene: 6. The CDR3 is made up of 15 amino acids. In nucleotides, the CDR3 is TGTGCCAGCAGCCAAAGACAGGGGAACACAGATACGCAGTATTTT. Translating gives CASSQRQGNTDTQYF.

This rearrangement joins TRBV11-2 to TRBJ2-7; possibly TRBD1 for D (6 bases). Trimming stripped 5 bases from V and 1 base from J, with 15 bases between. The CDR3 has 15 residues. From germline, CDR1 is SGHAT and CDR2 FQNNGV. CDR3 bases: TGTGCCAGCAGCCCGCAGGGGCTAAGATCCTACGAGCAGTACTTC. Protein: CASSPQGLRSYEQYF.

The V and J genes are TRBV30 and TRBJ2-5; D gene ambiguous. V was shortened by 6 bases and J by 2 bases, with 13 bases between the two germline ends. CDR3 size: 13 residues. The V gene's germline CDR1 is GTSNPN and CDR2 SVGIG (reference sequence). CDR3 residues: CACFAIGQETQYF. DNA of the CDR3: TGTGCCTGTTTCGCGATAGGGCAAGAGACCCAGTACTTC.

CDR3 nucleotides: TGCGCCAGCAGGACAGACCCAAATCAGCCCCAGCATTTT. Residues: CASRTDPNQPQHF. This sequence joins TRBV5-1 and TRBJ1-5; tentatively, D is TRBD1 (5 bases). The V gene lost 5 bases and the J gene lost 4 bases, with 10 bases spanning the gap. This CDR3 is built from 13 residues. The germline V gene has CDR1 SGHRS and CDR2 YFSETQ.

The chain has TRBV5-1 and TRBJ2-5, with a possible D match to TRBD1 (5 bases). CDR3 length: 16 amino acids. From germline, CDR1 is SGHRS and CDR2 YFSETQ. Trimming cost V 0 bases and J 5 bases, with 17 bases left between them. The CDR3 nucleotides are TGCGCCAGCAGCTTGGCCGTAGGGGCCGGTGGGGAGACCCAGTACTTC. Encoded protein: CASSLAVGAGGETQYF.

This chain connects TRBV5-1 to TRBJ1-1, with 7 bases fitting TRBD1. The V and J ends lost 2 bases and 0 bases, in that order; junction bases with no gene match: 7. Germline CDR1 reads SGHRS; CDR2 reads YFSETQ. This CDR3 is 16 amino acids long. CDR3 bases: TGCGCCAGCAGCTTTACAGGGGTGCGGATGAACACTGAAGCTTTCTTT. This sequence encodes CASSFTGVRMNTEAFF. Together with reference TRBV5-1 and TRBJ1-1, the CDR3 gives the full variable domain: KAGVTQTPRYLIKTRGQQVTLSCSPISGHRSVSWYQQTPGQGLQFLFEYFSETQRNKGNFPGRFSGRQFSNSRSEMNVSTLELGDSALYLCASSFTGVRMNTEAFFGQGTRLTVV.

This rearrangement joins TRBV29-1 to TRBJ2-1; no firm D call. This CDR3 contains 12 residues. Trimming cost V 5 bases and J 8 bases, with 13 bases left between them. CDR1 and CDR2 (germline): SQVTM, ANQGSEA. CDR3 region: CSVYNLPDEQFF. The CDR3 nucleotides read TGCAGCGTTTATAACCTGCCGGATGAGCAGTTCTTC.

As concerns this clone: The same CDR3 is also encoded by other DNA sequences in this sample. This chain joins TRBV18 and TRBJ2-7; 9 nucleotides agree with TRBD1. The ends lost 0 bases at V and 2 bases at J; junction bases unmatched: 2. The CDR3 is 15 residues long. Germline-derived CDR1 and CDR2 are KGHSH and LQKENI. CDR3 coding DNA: TGTGCCAGCTCACCACCGGGACAGGGTACCTACGAGCAGTACTTC. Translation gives CASSPPGQGTYEQYF.

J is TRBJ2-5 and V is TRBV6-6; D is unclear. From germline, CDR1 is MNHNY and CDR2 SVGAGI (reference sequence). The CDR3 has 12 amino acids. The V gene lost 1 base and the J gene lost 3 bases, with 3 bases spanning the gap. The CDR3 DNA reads TGTGCCAGCAGTTACTTGGAAGAGACCCAGTACTTC. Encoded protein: CASSYLEETQYF.

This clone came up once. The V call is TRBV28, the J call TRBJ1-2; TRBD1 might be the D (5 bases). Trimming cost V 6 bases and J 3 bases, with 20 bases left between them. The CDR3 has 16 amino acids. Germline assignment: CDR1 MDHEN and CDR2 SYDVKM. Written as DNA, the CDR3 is TGTGCCAGCAGCGGACCTAGAGACAGCATCTACTATGGCTACACCTTC. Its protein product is CASSGPRDSIYYGYTF.

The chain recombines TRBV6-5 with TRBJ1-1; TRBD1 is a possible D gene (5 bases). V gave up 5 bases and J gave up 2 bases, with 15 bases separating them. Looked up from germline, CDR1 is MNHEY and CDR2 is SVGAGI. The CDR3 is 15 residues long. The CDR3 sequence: CASSRNRSPNTEAFF. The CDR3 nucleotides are TGTGCCAGCAGTCGAAACAGGTCCCCCAACACTGAAGCTTTCTTT.

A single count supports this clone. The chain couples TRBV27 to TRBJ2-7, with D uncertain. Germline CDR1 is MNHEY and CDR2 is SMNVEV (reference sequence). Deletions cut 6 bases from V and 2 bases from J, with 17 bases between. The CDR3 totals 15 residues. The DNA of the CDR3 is TGTGCCAGCAGCTTTCTCCCCCTAAGGGCCTACGAGCAGTACTTC. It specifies CASSFLPLRAYEQYF.

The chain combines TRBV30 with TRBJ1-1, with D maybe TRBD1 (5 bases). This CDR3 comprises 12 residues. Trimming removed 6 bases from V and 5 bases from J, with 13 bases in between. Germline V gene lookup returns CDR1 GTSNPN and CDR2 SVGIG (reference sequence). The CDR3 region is CACSLGGTEAFF. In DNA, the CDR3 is TGTGCCTGTTCCCTTGGGGGGACTGAAGCTTTCTTT.

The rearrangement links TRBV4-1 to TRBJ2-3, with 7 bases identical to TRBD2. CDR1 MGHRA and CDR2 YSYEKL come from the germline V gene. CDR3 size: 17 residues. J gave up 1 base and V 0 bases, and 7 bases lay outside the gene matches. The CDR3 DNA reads TGCGCCAGCAGCCAAGATTTAGCGGGTATCCGCACAGATACGCAGTATTTT. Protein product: CASSQDLAGIRTDTQYF.